The next 12 T cell receptor beta chains were all read from a single sample in a study of metastatic and nonmetastatic thyroid tumors. TCRdb reprocessed the PCR reads using MiXCR. Of 30,000 or so clones listed, around a quarter are singletons. Thyroid surgery took place with no prior treatment in any patient. The specimen sequenced was blood. The receptors were gathered from a female donor with papillary thyroid cancer or a benign thyroid nodule (not recorded which). Some clones in this sample may be carry-over from other donors' samples.

There are a few counts of this clone. The chain combines TRBV5-4 with TRBJ1-2, with a weak D call TRBD1 (5 bases). This CDR3 comprises 13 residues. Germline CDR1 and CDR2: SGHNT and YYREEE (reference sequence). Trimming took 3 bases from V and 8 from J, leaving 14 bases between them. The CDR3 here is CASSWGPDLGYTF. As DNA, the CDR3 is TGTGCCAGCAGCTGGGGCCCCGACCTAGGCTACACCTTC.

This clone turned up a few times. This rearrangement joins TRBV5-1 to TRBJ2-2; 7 bases match TRBD2. Germline CDR1 is SGHRS and CDR2 is YFSETQ. The V and J ends lost 6 bases and 0 bases, in that order; junction bases with no gene match: 5. The length of the CDR3 is 15 residues. This CDR3 is CASTAGAPNTGELFF. As DNA, the CDR3 is TGCGCCAGCACCGCGGGAGCCCCGAACACCGGGGAGCTGTTTTTT.

The table lists this clone with many counts. The chain recombines TRBV27 with TRBJ2-5; D unresolved. V was pared by 8 bases and J by 1 base, with 8 bases between. The CDR3 totals 12 residues. CDR1 is MNHEY and CDR2 is SMNVEV in the germline V gene (reference sequence). The CDR3 bases are TGTGCCAGCCCCCCCCTCCAAGAGACCCAGTACTTC. Its translation is CASPPLQETQYF.

This clone was seen many times. V gene TRBV20-1 combines with J gene TRBJ2-1; D unresolved. Germline assignment: CDR1 DFQATT and CDR2 SNEGSKA (reference sequence). The CDR3 spans 13 residues. The germline V and J ends were trimmed by 1 base and 14 bases, with 18 bases remaining between them. CDR3 sequence reads: CSARGTGRPVEFF. The DNA of the CDR3 is TGCAGTGCTAGAGGAACTGGCCGGCCAGTGGAGTTCTTC.

This clone is medium-sized. The chain links TRBV6-1 to TRBJ1-2; tentatively, D is TRBD1 (6 bases). The V end was cut by 5 bases, the J end by 2 bases, with 6 bases between. Germline lookup yields CDR1 MNHNS and CDR2 SASEGT. The CDR3 extends over 12 amino acids. DNA of the CDR3: TGTGCCAGCAGTAGGGGGAACTATGGCTACACCTTC. Its protein is CASSRGNYGYTF.

The chain uses TRBV3-1 and TRBJ1-6, with no clear D. Germline V lookup: CDR1 LGHDT, CDR2 YNNKEL (reference sequence). The CDR3 is 13 amino acids. V gave up 1 base and J gave up 10 bases, with 8 bases separating them. CDR3 sequence reads: CASSQGVGSPLHF. The DNA for the CDR3 is TGTGCCAGCAGCCAAGGGGTAGGCTCACCCCTCCACTTT.

This clone occurred many times. The chain has TRBV27 and TRBJ2-1; D uncertain. The V gene lost 0 bases and the J gene lost 4 bases, with 16 bases spanning the gap. The CDR3 spans 17 residues. Germline CDR1 reads MNHEY; CDR2 reads SMNVEV (reference sequence). CDR3 coding DNA: TGTGCCAGCAGTTTATCGGCTATAGAACTTAAATACAATGAGCAGTTCTTC. Its protein is CASSLSAIELKYNEQFF.

This clone has a handful of counts. This chain links TRBV25-1 with TRBJ1-6, with D perhaps TRBD1 (5 bases). Trimming took 8 bases from V and 8 from J, leaving 13 bases between them. The CDR3 loop spans 13 amino acids. Germline CDR1 MGHDK, CDR2 SYGVNS. CDR3 region: CASRRGTDSPLHF. The CDR3 coding sequence is TGTGCCAGCCGGAGGGGAACTGATTCACCCCTCCACTTT.

This clone appeared many times. The chain links TRBV7-9 to TRBJ2-7; unclear D gene. Trimming stripped 4 bases from V and 10 bases from J, with 14 bases between. The germline gives CDR1 SEHNR, CDR2 FQNEAQ (reference sequence). CDR3 length: 12 residues. The CDR3 is CASSSERTFQYF. DNA of the CDR3: TGTGCCAGCAGCTCCGAACGAACCTTTCAGTACTTC.

This clone was counted between two and nine times. V and J are TRBV20-1 and TRBJ2-7; TRBD2 is a possible D gene (7 bases). CDR3 size: 16 residues. CDR1 and CDR2 from the germline V gene are DFQATT and SNEGSKA (reference sequence). Trimming removed 5 bases at V and 6 bases at J, with 26 bases between. The CDR3 bases are TGCAGTGCTCAAGGGGGGGAGGTGCGGGAGTTATCCGAGCAGTACTTC. Translating it yields CSAQGGEVRELSEQYF.

This clone was found a few times. The chain uses TRBV6-2 or TRBV6-3 and TRBJ1-1, with D possibly matching TRBD1 (6 bases). The CDR3 contains 15 residues. The germline V gene encodes CDR1 MNHEY and CDR2 SVGEGT. V dropped 6 bases and J dropped 2 bases, with 16 bases sitting between them. The CDR3 protein is CASSTTLQGNTEAFF. The CDR3 nucleotides read TGTGCCAGCAGCACAACCCTACAGGGTAACACTGAAGCTTTCTTT.

By proportion, this clone is medium-sized. V and J are TRBV27 and TRBJ1-6, with 9 bases identical to TRBD1. V gave up 3 bases and J gave up 13 bases; unmatched junction bases: 10. The CDR3 spans 15 residues. The V gene's germline CDR1 is MNHEY and CDR2 SMNVEV (reference sequence). CDR3 residues: CASSLGGTGNLPLHF. The DNA of the CDR3 is TGTGCCAGCAGTTTGGGCGGGACAGGGAATCTGCCCCTCCACTTT.